The 18 T cell receptor beta chains below all came from one sample that was sequenced in a study of blood T cell repertoires in COVID-19. Assay used: immunoSEQ multiplex PCR; TCRdb lists only in-frame clones, some missing. The sample shows 56,000 or so clones, approximately 86% of them seen only once. Sequencing used peripheral blood. These TCRs come from a woman older than 75 with active COVID-19.

CDR3 protein: CASSLARILGRSYNEQFF. CDR3 in DNA: TGTGCCAGCAGCTTAGCGAGGATACTAGGGCGCTCCTACAATGAGCAGTTCTTC. The chain couples TRBV7-9 to TRBJ2-1; possibly TRBD2 for D (5 bases). Germline lookup yields CDR1 SEHNR and CDR2 FQNEAQ (reference sequence). The CDR3 loop spans 18 amino acids. The V gene lost 0 bases and the J gene lost 0 bases, with 15 bases spanning the gap.

This clone was picked up a small number of times. This chain links TRBV5-4 with TRBJ1-2; 12 bases match TRBD1. Unmatched junction bases numbered 4, after V lost 3 bases and J lost 7 bases. The CDR3 runs to 14 residues. The germline V gene encodes CDR1 SGHNT and CDR2 YYREEE (reference sequence). The chain's CDR3 is CASSSGQGALGYTF. The CDR3 DNA sequence: TGTGCCAGCAGCTCGGGACAGGGGGCCCTTGGCTACACCTTC. The full variable domain, with the rest looked up from reference TRBV5-4 and TRBJ1-2, is ETGVTQSPTHLIKTRGQQVTLRCSSQSGHNTVSWYQQALGQGPQFIFQYYREEENGRGNFPPRFSGLQFPNYSSELNVNALELDDSALYLCASSSGQGALGYTFGSGTRLTVV.

In this sample, this clone is large (0.1 to 1%). V gene TRBV7-8 combines with J gene TRBJ2-3; D may be TRBD2 (7 bases). V gave up 1 base and J gave up 3 bases, with 11 bases separating them. CDR3 length: 15 amino acids. CDR1 is SGHVS, CDR2 FQNEAQ, per germline. The chain's CDR3 is CASSLGGGGTDTQYF. The CDR3 coding sequence is TGTGCCAGCAGCTTAGGGGGGGGCGGGACAGATACGCAGTATTTT.

The chain joins TRBV5-4 to TRBJ2-2, with 8 bases aligning to TRBD1. The CDR3 runs 16 residues. Germline V lookup: CDR1 SGHNT, CDR2 YYREEE (reference sequence). V shed 4 bases and J 5 bases; nucleotides not matched to a gene: 10. The CDR3 spells CASSPRQGLSTGELFF. The CDR3 coding sequence is TGTGCCAGCAGCCCGCGACAGGGGCTAAGTACCGGGGAGCTGTTTTTT.

V and J are TRBV5-1 and TRBJ2-1, with D maybe TRBD1 (6 bases). Trimming cost V 3 bases and J 5 bases, with 15 bases left between them. The CDR3 spans 15 residues. The V gene's germline CDR1 is SGHRS and CDR2 YFSETQ. CDR3 nucleotides: TGCGCCAGCAGCTCATCCCTGGACAGAAACAATGAGCAGTTCTTC. This encodes CASSSSLDRNNEQFF.

This sequence joins TRBV3-1 (or the pseudogene TRBV3-2) and TRBJ1-2; TRBD1 might be the D (6 bases). The CDR3 extends over 16 amino acids. V lost 4 bases to trimming and J lost 6 bases, with 21 bases between them. The germline gives CDR1 LGHDT, CDR2 YNNKEL (reference sequence). The CDR3 is CASSLRGGWAVNGYTF. The CDR3 coding sequence is TGTGCCAGCAGCCTCCGAGGGGGTTGGGCAGTTAATGGCTACACCTTC.

This chain links TRBV28 with TRBJ1-4; a weak D match, TRBD1 (5 bases). V shed 5 bases and J shed 8 bases, with 21 bases lying between them. Germline CDR1 is MDHEN and CDR2 is SYDVKM. The CDR3 extends over 16 amino acids. CDR3 in DNA: TGTGCCAGCAGTCTTACCCGGGGACTAATCAGAGAAAAACTGTTTTTT. This codes for CASSLTRGLIREKLFF.

The chain couples TRBV27 to TRBJ2-1; 11 nucleotides match TRBD2. V was pared by 2 bases and J by 9 bases, with 15 bases of the junction left unmatched. The CDR3 has 18 amino acids. CDR1 MNHEY and CDR2 SMNVEV come from the germline V gene (reference sequence). CDR3 sequence: CASSLETSGVGPLAEQFF. In nucleotides, the CDR3 is TGTGCCAGCAGTTTAGAGACTAGCGGGGTCGGACCCCTCGCTGAGCAGTTCTTC.

V and J are TRBV12-3 or TRBV12-4 and TRBJ2-3, with D possibly being TRBD2 (7 bases). The CDR3 length is 13 residues. Trimming took 3 bases from V and 12 from J, leaving 16 bases between them. In nucleotides, the CDR3 is TGTGCCAGCAGTTTTGAAGGGGGGGGCGCTCAGTATTTT. Amino acids: CASSFEGGGAQYF.

The chain recombines TRBV5-4 with TRBJ1-4, with D perhaps matching TRBD1 (6 bases). Germline CDR1 reads SGHNT; CDR2 reads YYREEE (reference sequence). The CDR3 extends over 14 amino acids. V lost 2 bases, J lost 8 bases, and 13 bases lay in between. The CDR3 loop is CASSFDRNSEKLFF. The CDR3 nucleotides are TGTGCCAGCAGCTTTGACAGGAACAGCGAAAAACTGTTTTTT. Variable domain in full (rest from reference TRBV5-4 and TRBJ1-4): ETGVTQSPTHLIKTRGQQVTLRCSSQSGHNTVSWYQQALGQGPQFIFQYYREEENGRGNFPPRFSGLQFPNYSSELNVNALELDDSALYLCASSFDRNSEKLFFGSGTQLSVL.

The chain links TRBV19 to TRBJ2-3; 8 bases map to TRBD2. Germline V gene sequence: CDR1 LNHDA, CDR2 SQIVND (reference sequence). The CDR3 loop spans 16 amino acids. The V segment lost 6 bases and the J segment 5 bases; nucleotides outside the gene matches: 13. The DNA for the CDR3 is TGTGCCAGTAGCCATCCCGGCGGGGGGCGAGGAGATACGCAGTATTTT. Residues: CASSHPGGGRGDTQYF.

This clone was observed a handful of times. Written as DNA, the CDR3 is TGTGCCAGCAGCTCGGGGTATTATGCGGAGTTCTTC. Translated, it gives CASSSGYYAEFF. The chain has TRBV9 and TRBJ2-1, with D perhaps matching TRBD2 (5 bases). V was clipped by 4 bases and J by 14 bases, with 16 bases between them. The CDR3 totals 12 residues. Germline lookup yields CDR1 SGDLS and CDR2 YYNGEE.

This chain connects TRBV28 to TRBJ2-3; D ambiguous. This CDR3 spans 15 amino acids. The V end was cut by 5 bases, the J end by 0 bases, with 12 bases between. Per germline, CDR1 MDHEN and CDR2 SYDVKM. The CDR3, as DNA: TGTGCCAGCAGTAATACACCAGATAGCACAGATACGCAGTATTTT. Translation: CASSNTPDSTDTQYF.

The V gene is TRBV5-1, the J gene TRBJ1-4; 8 bases map to TRBD1. Losses at the gene ends were 6 bases for V and 8 bases for J; bases not matched to a gene: 6. CDR1 and CDR2 from the germline V gene are SGHRS and YFSETQ. This CDR3 is 13 amino acids long. CDR3 bases: TGCGCCAGCAAAGAGACAGGGGTCGAAAAACTGTTTTTT. This gives the protein CASKETGVEKLFF.

The chain has TRBV27 and TRBJ2-7; tentative D call: TRBD1 (6 bases). Germline V lookup: CDR1 MNHEY, CDR2 SMNVEV (reference sequence). The germline V and J ends were trimmed by 5 bases and 0 bases, with 14 bases remaining between them. CDR3 length equals 15 residues. DNA for the CDR3: TGTGCCAGCAGTAGAGGGACAACCAGCTCCTACGAGCAGTACTTC. Amino acid sequence: CASSRGTTSSYEQYF.

The chain has TRBV21-1 and TRBJ1-2. TRBV21-1 constitutes a pseudogene. The CDR3 sequence is 12 residues long. This chain's CDR3 is CASSKRVYGYTF. The CDR3 DNA sequence: TGTGCCAGCAGCAAACGAGTCTATGGCTACACCTTC.

This clone has more than one count but fewer than ten. The gene calls are TRBV5-8 and TRBJ1-5; D not resolved. Trimming took 1 base from V and 1 from J, leaving 3 bases between them. The germline V gene has CDR1 SGHTS and CDR2 YDEGEE. The CDR3 runs 13 residues. CDR3: CASSLSSNQPQHF. CDR3 bases: TGTGCCAGCAGCTTGTCGAGCAATCAGCCCCAGCATTTT.

The chain links TRBV6-4 to TRBJ2-1; D is perhaps TRBD2 (5 bases). In germline, CDR1 is MRHNA, CDR2 SNTAGT. This CDR3 comprises 15 residues. Trimming took off 0 bases at V and 0 bases at J, with 6 bases between the two ends. The CDR3 loop reads CASSDSLDSYNEQFF. The CDR3 DNA reads TGTGCCAGCAGTGACTCACTAGACTCCTACAATGAGCAGTTCTTC.